This TCR beta chain was identified in a study of T cells in Graves' hyperthyroidism and ophthalmopathy. This CDR3 comprises 11 residues. Trimming took off 10 bases at V and 6 bases at J, with 13 bases between the two ends. The germline V gene has CDR1 SEHNR and CDR2 FQNEAQ (reference sequence). The PBMCs were taken from 10 ml of fresh peripheral blood. RNA transcripts served as the template for amplifying TCR beta CDR3 regions. TCR CDR3 underwent first-round RT-PCR with the HTBI primer set. TCRdb fed the multiplex PCR reads into MiXCR, producing one record per CDR3 protein. The sample has almost 600,000 distinct CDR3 sequences; roughly 14% are singletons.

This sequence joins TRBV7-9 and TRBJ2-7; D call uncertain. The sequence was collected from a woman younger than 45 with Graves' hyperthyroidism that later progressed to Graves' ophthalmopathy. The sequencing sample was made of blood. CDR3 sequence reads: CAITVTPEQYF. The DNA for the CDR3 is TGTGCCATCACGGTGACTCCCGAGCAGTACTTC. Together with reference TRBV7-9 and TRBJ2-7, the CDR3 gives the full variable domain: DTGVSQNPRHKITKRGQNVTFRCDPISEHNRLYWYRQTLGQGPEFLTYFQNEAQLEKSRLLSDRFSAERPKGSFSTLEIQRTEQGDSAMYLCAITVTPEQYFGPGTRLTVT.